This TCR beta chain comes out of a study of blood T cell repertoires in COVID-19. For the study at large: The United States, Italy and Spain were the sources of the acute and convalescent COVID-19 samples.

Germline V gene lookup returns CDR1 SGHAT and CDR2 FQDESV (reference sequence). The CDR3 sequence is 14 residues long. The junction had 8 bases not matched to a gene; V was cut back by 5 bases and J by 4 bases. Per the original methods: Amplification with reference gene primers provided the estimates of nucleated cell counts. Libraries were prepared by immunoSEQ multiplex PCR; TCRdb keeps only in-frame clonotypes and omits some of them. That table supplies the V and J calls and clone size; D and trimming were determined from the DNA. The sample has about 250,000 clones; about 80% are singletons. This chain links TRBV11-1 with TRBJ2-7; TRBD1 matches 7 bases. The source is a man older than 75 with acute or convalescent COVID-19. Sequenced material: peripheral blood. The CDR3: CASSEYRGEYEQYF. CDR3 in DNA: TGTGCCAGCAGCGAGTACAGGGGAGAGTACGAGCAGTACTTC.